The clone carrying this T cell receptor beta chain showed up many times. Its cognate antigen is unknown. This entry belongs to a study of human T cells and chemical hapten exposure. Study-level results: Healthy individuals' immune responses may differ from those of donors, who had alopecia.

Separate cDNA molecules received unique molecular identifiers, which the library attached to them. TCRdb reprocessed the RACE reads with MiXCR, giving one entry per CDR3 protein. Of tens of thousands of distinct CDR3 sequences detected, about 10% appear once; the ten largest clones hold 2% to 2.5%. The CDR3 loop spans 14 amino acids. Germline CDR1 reads SEHNR; CDR2 reads FQNEAQ (reference sequence). V dropped 3 bases and J dropped 1 base, with 9 bases sitting between them. Noted time point: patch test 1, 2 weeks after DPC sensitization. The treatment denotes: therapeutic diphenylcyclopropenone sensitization with weekly scalp DPC. The drawing of blood occurred before each patch test was applied.

The TCR comes from a man between 35 and 55 years old with alopecia areata. Some clones in this sample may be carry-over from other donors' samples. The specimen comprised whole blood, sampled in connection with sensitization to the hapten diphenylcyclopropenone (DPC). The chain joins TRBV7-9 to TRBJ1-1; D gene ambiguous. CDR3 in DNA: TGTGCCAGCAGCTTGGTTGGGAAGAACACTGAAGCTTTCTTT. It encodes CASSLVGKNTEAFF.